Listed below are T cell receptor beta chains from one sample, sequenced in a study of blood T cell repertoires in COVID-19. Generated by immunoSEQ multiplex PCR, the TCRdb table keeps only in-frame clones and is missing some. Among 200,000 to 300,000 clones listed, more than 90% were seen once. Sequenced input: peripheral blood. These receptors were collected from a person aged 18 to 35 with COVID-19, enrolled during active disease. The CDR3 runs from the conserved cysteine through the conserved F or W. Fields, in order: J gene, clone size, D gene, V gene, CDR3 DNA, CDR3 protein. The D gene is left open where the match is weak. Clone size is stated in some rows and not others, as once, few, many or a class when expanded.

TRBJ1-6	.	TRBD1	TRBV5-8	TGTGCCAGCAGCCCGGGACAGGGGGCAAATTCACCCCTCCACTTT	CASSPGQGANSPLHF
TRBJ2-2	once	TRBD2	TRBV7-2	TGTGCCAGCAGCTTAGCGGGAGGGCAGTCTGAGGAGCTGTTTTTT	CASSLAGGQSEELFF
TRBJ2-7	.	TRBD1	TRBV4-1	TGCGCCAGCAGCCAAGTCGGACAGGCCTCCTACGAGCAGTACTTC	CASSQVGQASYEQYF
TRBJ2-1	.	TRBD2	TRBV5-1	TGCGCCAGCAGCTCAGGACTAGCGGGAATCGATGAGCAGTTCTTC	CASSSGLAGIDEQFF
TRBJ1-5	few	.	TRBV25-1	TGTGCCAGCAGTGAATTGGGGCAGGGGCATCAGCCCCAGCATTTT	CASSELGQGHQPQHF
TRBJ2-7	.	.	TRBV5-1	TGCGCCAGCAGCTTTGAGTCGTATGCGGAGACCTACGAGCAGTACTTC	CASSFESYAETYEQYF
TRBJ2-3	once	.	TRBV6-5	TGTGCCAGCAGTATGCTGGTAGATTCCGCAGATACGCAGTATTTT	CASSMLVDSADTQYF
TRBJ1-6	.	.	TRBV28	TGTGCCAGCAGTTTCCTCCGGAATTCACCCCTCCACTTT	CASSFLRNSPLHF
TRBJ2-2	.	.	TRBV7-9	TGTGCCAGCCGGGGAACAGGGCCGACGACCCGGCTGTTTTTT	CASRGTGPTTRLFF
TRBJ1-4	.	TRBD1	TRBV18	TGTGCCAGCTCACGAGGACAGGGGAGCAATGAAAAACTGTTTTTT	CASSRGQGSNEKLFF
TRBJ1-1	.	.	TRBV5-1	TGCGCCAGCATCGACAGATGGGGCACTGAAGCTTTCTTT	CASIDRWGTEAFF
TRBJ2-3	.	.	TRBV15	TGTGCCACCAGCAGAGTGGGCGGGACTACAGATACGCAGTATTTT	CATSRVGGTTDTQYF
TRBJ2-7	.	TRBD1	TRBV2	TGTGCCAGCAATCCTGACAGGGTCTCCTACGAGCAGTACTTC	CASNPDRVSYEQYF
TRBJ2-1	.	TRBD2	TRBV2	TGTGCCAGCCCTGAGGGGACTAGCGTAACCAATGAGCAGTTCTTC	CASPEGTSVTNEQFF
TRBJ2-1	.	TRBD2	TRBV7-3	TGTGCCAGCAGCTCTGGGACTAGCGGGTTGAATGAGCAGTTCTTC	CASSSGTSGLNEQFF
TRBJ1-5	.	TRBD1	TRBV19	TGTGCCAGTAAAGTCGGACAGGGTTGGCATCAGCCCCAGCATTTT	CASKVGQGWHQPQHF
TRBJ2-7	.	TRBD2	TRBV7-6	TGTGCCAGCAGCTTGGGAGCGGGATTGAGCTCCTACGAGCAGTACTTC	CASSLGAGLSSYEQYF
TRBJ2-5	.	.	TRBV4-3	TGCGCCAGCAGCCAAGACAGAAGCGGGTTCGAGACCCAGTACTTC	CASSQDRSGFETQYF
TRBJ2-2	.	.	TRBV18	TGTGCCAGCTCACCGAGACACCTGGCGAACACCGGGGAGCTGTTTTTT	CASSPRHLANTGELFF
TRBJ1-5	.	TRBD1	TRBV27	TGTGCCAGCAGGCGCGGGACAGTTAGCAATCAGCCCCAGCATTTT	CASRRGTVSNQPQHF
TRBJ1-2	.	TRBD1	TRBV28	TGTGCCAGTTTTGAGGAGGGGGCGAAAAGAAATGGCTACACCTTC	CASFEEGAKRNGYTF
TRBJ1-2	.	TRBD1	TRBV7-9	TGTGCCAGCAGCTTAGGCAGAGGACAGGGCTATGGCTACACCTTC	CASSLGRGQGYGYTF
TRBJ2-2	once	TRBD2	TRBV6-1	TGTGCCAGCAGTGAAATTTGGGCGAGGTCCGGGACTAGCGGGAGGGCCTATAGCTCCGGGGAGCTGTTTTTT	CASSEIWARSGTSGRAYSSGELFF
TRBJ1-1	.	TRBD1	TRBV19	TGTGCCAGTAGCCAGGGGGCACGGAGCACTGAAGCTTTCTTT	CASSQGARSTEAFF
TRBJ2-7	.	.	TRBV5-1	TGCGCCAGCAGCTTGTCTCAGAGAGGGGAGCAGTACTTC	CASSLSQRGEQYF
TRBJ2-3	.	.	TRBV9	TGTGCCAGCAGCTCGATGAACTTGGATACGCAGTATTTT	CASSSMNLDTQYF
TRBJ1-2	.	TRBD1	TRBV5-4	TGTGCCAGCAGCAGTGACAGGGGAAGGGACTATGGCTACACCTTC	CASSSDRGRDYGYTF
TRBJ2-7	.	TRBD2	TRBV7-9	TGTGCCAGCAGCGCCTCGACTAGCGGCGAGCAGTACTTC	CASSASTSGEQYF
TRBJ2-1	.	TRBD1	TRBV24-1	TGTGCCACCAGTGACCCAAACGGACAGGGGGCCTACAATGAGCAGTTCTTC	CATSDPNGQGAYNEQFF
TRBJ1-4	.	.	TRBV21-1	TGTGCCAGCAGCAACCGGGACAGGGAGACTAATGAAAAACTGTTTTTT	CASSNRDRETNEKLFF
TRBJ2-1	.	TRBD2	TRBV27	TGTGCCAGCAGTTCCCAGGGAGGGAATGAGCAGTTCTTC	CASSSQGGNEQFF
TRBJ2-7	.	.	TRBV4-1	TGCGCCAGCAGCCAAGATTTCCGCTACGAGCAGTACTTC	CASSQDFRYEQYF